This T cell receptor beta chain came from a study of blood T cell repertoires in COVID-19. The wider study: Acute and convalescent COVID-19 samples came from the United States, Italy and Spain. T cells, B-cell-depleted T cells, or PBMCs provided the cDNA or gDNA that served as material.

From germline, CDR1 is MNHNY and CDR2 SVGAGI (reference sequence). The CDR3 spans 15 residues. Repertoires were generated with immunoSEQ multiplex PCR, while TCRdb's copy carries only in-frame clones and drops some. The sample holds about 50,000 clones, 76% seen once. Source material: peripheral blood. The chain carries TRBV6-6 and TRBJ1-4; possibly TRBD1 for D (5 bases). The sequence was obtained from a man aged 45-65 years with active or convalescent COVID-19. The CDR3 DNA is TGTGTCGTCTCGCGGGACTTAGCAACTAATGAAAAACTGTTTTTT. Protein product: CVVSRDLATNEKLFF.